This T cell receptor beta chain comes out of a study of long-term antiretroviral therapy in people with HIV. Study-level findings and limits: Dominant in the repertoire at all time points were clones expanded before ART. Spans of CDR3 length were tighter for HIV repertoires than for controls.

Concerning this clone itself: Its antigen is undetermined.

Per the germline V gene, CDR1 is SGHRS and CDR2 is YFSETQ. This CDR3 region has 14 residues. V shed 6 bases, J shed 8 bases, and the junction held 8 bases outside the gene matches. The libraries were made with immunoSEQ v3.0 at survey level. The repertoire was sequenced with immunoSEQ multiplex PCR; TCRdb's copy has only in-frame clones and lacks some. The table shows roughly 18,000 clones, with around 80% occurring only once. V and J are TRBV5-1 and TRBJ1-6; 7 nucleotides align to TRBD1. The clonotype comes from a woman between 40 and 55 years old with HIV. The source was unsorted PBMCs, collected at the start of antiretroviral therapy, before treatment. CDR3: CASKVETGHSPLHF. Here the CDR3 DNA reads TGCGCCAGCAAGGTAGAGACAGGGCATTCACCCCTCCACTTT.